The clone carrying this T cell receptor beta chain was picked up many times. The target antigen is unknown. This sample is part of a study of T cell repertoires in cytomegalovirus infection. Study overall: It can be stated that public TCR beta signatures indicated CMV infection as well as a matching HLA type.

Notes on the study in general: There were carriers of CMV plus the relevant HLA, and cumulative public TCR beta family frequency identified them. HLA-C-restricted CMV-specific TCR beta clonotypes prevailed in the ex vivo response.

The germline V gene encodes CDR1 SEHNR and CDR2 FQNEAQ (reference sequence). The CDR3 sequence is 15 residues long. Losses at the gene ends were 5 bases for V and 1 base for J; bases not matched to a gene: 7. One entry per CDR3 protein, called by TCRdb with MiXCR from the reads. In the table there are nearly 550,000 distinct CDR3 sequences, approximately 15% of which are singletons. Sequencing was carried out using CD8+ T cells from PBMCs. This rearrangement joins TRBV7-9 to TRBJ1-1, with TRBD1 identical over 7 bases. The clonotype comes from a human donor in good health (CMV status not recorded). Some clones in this sample may be carry-over from other donors' samples. This chain's CDR3 is CASSPRQGPNTEAFF. The CDR3 coding sequence is TGTGCCAGCAGCCCCCGACAGGGCCCGAACACTGAAGCTTTCTTT.